Listed below are T cell receptor beta chains from one sample, sequenced in a study of blood T cell repertoires in COVID-19. Sequenced by immunoSEQ multiplex PCR; TCRdb stores in-frame clones only, minus some. The sample shows roughly 80,000 clones, 81% of them seen only once. The material sequenced was peripheral blood. The receptors were gathered from a man at least 80 years old with acute or convalescent COVID-19. The CDR3 runs from the conserved cysteine through the conserved F or W. The D gene is left open where the match is weak. A row's size may be missing; if present it is once, few, many or a size class.

j_call clone_size d_call v_call cdr3_aa cdr3_nt
TRBJ2-6 NA NA TRBV19 CASSIGAESGANVLTF TGTGCCAGTAGTATCGGAGCGGAATCTGGGGCCAACGTCCTGACTTTC
TRBJ2-6 NA TRBD2 TRBV28 CASSFYGLVSSGANVLTF TGTGCCAGCAGTTTTTACGGACTAGTTTCCTCTGGGGCCAACGTCCTGACTTTC
TRBJ1-5 NA NA TRBV28 CASSWGGFNNQPQHF TGTGCCAGCAGTTGGGGGGGGTTCAACAATCAGCCCCAGCATTTT
TRBJ2-2 NA TRBD2 TRBV5-1 CASSQTSANTGELFF TGCGCCAGCAGCCAGACTAGCGCGAACACCGGGGAGCTGTTTTTT
TRBJ1-6 many NA TRBV2 CASSEARSSPLHF TGTGCCAGCAGTGAAGCGCGGAGTTCACCCCTCCACTTT
TRBJ2-1 NA TRBD2 TRBV6-5 CASWRASGYNEQFF TGTGCCAGCTGGAGGGCTAGCGGCTACAATGAGCAGTTCTTC
TRBJ2-1 NA TRBD2 TRBV7-3 CASSLAGGQNEQFF TGTGCCAGCAGCTTAGCGGGAGGGCAGAATGAGCAGTTCTTC
TRBJ2-7 few NA TRBV9 CASSVGRGSYEQYF TGTGCCAGCAGCGTGGGGAGAGGGAGCTACGAGCAGTACTTC
TRBJ1-5 NA NA TRBV20-1 CSASKGGGQPQHF TGCAGTGCTAGTAAGGGAGGCGGTCAGCCCCAGCATTTT
TRBJ1-2 NA NA TRBV3-1/TRBV3-2 CASSQEGTSRVYGYTF TGTGCCAGCAGCCAAGAGGGGACATCTAGGGTCTATGGCTACACCTTC
TRBJ2-5 once TRBD1 TRBV19 CASSSSGQGRETQYF TGTGCCAGTAGTTCCTCTGGACAGGGGAGAGAGACCCAGTACTTC
TRBJ2-7 once NA TRBV23-1 CASSQSGLTGDCQDEQYF TGCGCCAGCAGTCAATCCGGCCTGACAGGAGATTGTCAAGACGAGCAGTACTTC
TRBJ1-2 NA NA TRBV15 CATSRDGFYGYTF TGTGCCACCAGCAGAGATGGCTTCTATGGCTACACCTTC
TRBJ2-5 NA TRBD2 TRBV29-1 CSARGTSEGQETQYF TGCAGCGCTAGGGGGACTAGCGAGGGCCAAGAGACCCAGTACTTC
TRBJ1-1 NA NA TRBV20-1 CSVSRGYTEAFF TGCAGTGTTAGTCGGGGATACACTGAAGCTTTCTTT
TRBJ1-2 NA NA TRBV7-2 CASSFNSYGYTF TGTGCCAGCAGCTTTAACAGCTATGGCTACACCTTC
TRBJ1-4 NA NA TRBV5-1 CASSLAQVNEKLFF TGCGCCAGCAGTCTGGCCCAGGTTAATGAAAAACTGTTTTTT
TRBJ1-2 NA NA TRBV5-4 CASSLRAGDYGYTF TGTGCCAGCAGCCTGCGGGCCGGTGACTATGGCTACACCTTC
TRBJ1-2 NA TRBD1 TRBV28 CASFGTGQGRLYGYTF TGTGCCAGCTTCGGTACCGGACAGGGGAGACTCTATGGCTACACCTTC
TRBJ2-1 NA TRBD1 TRBV27 CASSPTPSGGLDEQFF TGTGCCAGCAGTCCCACCCCGTCAGGGGGCTTGGATGAGCAGTTCTTC
TRBJ1-2 NA NA TRBV4-1 CASRRNFDTNYGYTF TGCGCCAGCAGACGCAACTTCGACACAAACTATGGCTACACCTTC
TRBJ2-1 once NA TRBV5-5 CASSPVYNEQFF TGTGCCAGCAGCCCGGTCTACAATGAGCAGTTCTTC